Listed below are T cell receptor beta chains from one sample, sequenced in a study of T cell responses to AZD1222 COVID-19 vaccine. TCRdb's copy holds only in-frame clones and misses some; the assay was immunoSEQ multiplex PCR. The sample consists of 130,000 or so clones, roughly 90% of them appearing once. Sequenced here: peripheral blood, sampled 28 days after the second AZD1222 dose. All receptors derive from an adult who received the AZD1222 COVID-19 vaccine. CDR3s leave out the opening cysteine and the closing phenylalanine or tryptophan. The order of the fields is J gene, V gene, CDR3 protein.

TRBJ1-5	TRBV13	ASSSPVRGGSNQPQH
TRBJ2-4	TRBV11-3	ASSSPGGAKNIQY
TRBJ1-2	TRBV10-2	ASSEGRQNNYGYT
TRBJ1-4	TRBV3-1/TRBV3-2	ASSPGTDLEKLF
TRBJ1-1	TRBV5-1	ASSDDTGMNTEAF
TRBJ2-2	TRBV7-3	ASSPPGLANTGELF
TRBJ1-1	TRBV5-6	ASSLVGTGDSSF
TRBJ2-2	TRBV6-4	ASSPQPSKASSGELF
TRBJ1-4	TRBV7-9	ASAQGSFGEKLF
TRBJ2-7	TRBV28	ASSLRAGGQY
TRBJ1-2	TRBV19	ASGRQGGIDYGYT
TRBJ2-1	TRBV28	ASSSHTGAYNEQF
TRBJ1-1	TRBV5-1	ACCLGGGRTEAF
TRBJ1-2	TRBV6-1	ASSEVANYGYT
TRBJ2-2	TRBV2	ASSRQGLNTGELF
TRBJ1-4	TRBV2	ASSVLRAGANEKLF
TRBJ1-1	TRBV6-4	ASTLTRRVNTEAF
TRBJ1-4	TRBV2	ASSEGQATNEKLF
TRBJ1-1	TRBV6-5	ASSYSENTEAF
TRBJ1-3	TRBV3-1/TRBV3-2	ASSQGWEGNTIY
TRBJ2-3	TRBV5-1	ASSSNPGGPTDTQY
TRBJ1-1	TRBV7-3	ASSLRVESAEAF
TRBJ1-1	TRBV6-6	ASSYYPGGGSTEAF
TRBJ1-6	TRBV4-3	ASSQNLGGFNSPLH
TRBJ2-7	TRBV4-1	ASSLQPGQSSYEQY
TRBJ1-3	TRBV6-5	ASGRVPGNTIY
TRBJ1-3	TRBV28	ASNRRSSGNTIY
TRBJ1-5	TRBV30	AWAGGLSNQPQH
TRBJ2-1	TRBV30	AWSSLGAAKASEF
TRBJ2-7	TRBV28	ASKTNSYEQY
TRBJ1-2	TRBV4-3	ASSQDLKGGYT
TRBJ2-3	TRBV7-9	AAWASTDTQY
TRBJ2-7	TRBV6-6	ASSATRSSYEQY
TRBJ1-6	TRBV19	ASSIGTADSEPLH
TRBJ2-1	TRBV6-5	ASSYMLGYNEQF
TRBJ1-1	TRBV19	ASSIGGKRNTEAF
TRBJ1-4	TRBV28	VTGGHTNEKLF
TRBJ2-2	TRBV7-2	ASSFDPTPGELF
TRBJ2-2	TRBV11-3	ASSFDRGTGELF
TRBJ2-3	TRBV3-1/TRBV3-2	ASSLSRGTQY
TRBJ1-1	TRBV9	ASSVSGGDTEAF
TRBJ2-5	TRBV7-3	ASSLQGTGETQY
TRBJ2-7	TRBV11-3	ASSPVLAGFTSASYEQY
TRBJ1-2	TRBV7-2	ASSLGTGAHEGYT
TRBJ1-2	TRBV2	ASRGIRGYGYT
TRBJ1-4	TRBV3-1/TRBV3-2	ASSQGTKGGLHKKLF
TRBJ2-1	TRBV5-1	ASSSLPPGQGSLNEQF
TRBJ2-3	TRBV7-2	ASRIRTSGGDTDTQY
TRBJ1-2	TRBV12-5	ASGLSLREGYT
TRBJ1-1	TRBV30	AWSREAEAF
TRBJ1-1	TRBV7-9	ASRPHPRGGRTEAF
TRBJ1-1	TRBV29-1	SVLDSTAF
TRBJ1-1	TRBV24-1	ATSDSVLGDRGPYTEAF
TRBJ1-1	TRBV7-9	ASDRGNTEAF
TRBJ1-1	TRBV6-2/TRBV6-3	ASSYRQGSTEAF
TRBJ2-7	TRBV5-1	ASSLGNSYEQY
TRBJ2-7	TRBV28	ASSPTFYEQY
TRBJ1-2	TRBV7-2	ASSLRDRDSGYT